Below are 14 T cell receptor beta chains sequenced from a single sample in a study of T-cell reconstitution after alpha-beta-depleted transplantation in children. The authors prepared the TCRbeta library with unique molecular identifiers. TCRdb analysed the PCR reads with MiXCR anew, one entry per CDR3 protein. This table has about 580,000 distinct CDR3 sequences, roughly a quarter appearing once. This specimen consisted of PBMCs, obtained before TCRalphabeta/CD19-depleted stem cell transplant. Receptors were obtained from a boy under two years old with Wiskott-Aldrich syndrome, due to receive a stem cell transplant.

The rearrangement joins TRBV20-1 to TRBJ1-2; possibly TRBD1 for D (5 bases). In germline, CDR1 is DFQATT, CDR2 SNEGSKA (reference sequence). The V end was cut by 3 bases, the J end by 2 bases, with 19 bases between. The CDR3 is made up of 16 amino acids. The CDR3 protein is CSASPIVGRRNYGYTF. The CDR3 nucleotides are TGCAGTGCTAGTCCTATTGTGGGACGGCGAAACTATGGCTACACCTTC.

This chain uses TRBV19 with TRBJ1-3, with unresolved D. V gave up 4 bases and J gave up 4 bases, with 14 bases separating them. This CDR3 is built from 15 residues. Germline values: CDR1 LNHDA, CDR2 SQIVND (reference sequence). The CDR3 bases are TGTGCCAGTAGTACCGTGGCAGCCACAGGAAACACCATATATTTT. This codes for CASSTVAATGNTIYF.

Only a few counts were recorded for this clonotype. CDR3 protein: CASSLLGANEKLFF. The CDR3 nucleotides read TGCGCCAGCAGCTTGTTGGGGGCTAATGAAAAACTGTTTTTT. The chain combines TRBV5-1 with TRBJ1-4, with D tentatively TRBD1 (5 bases). Germline CDR1 is SGHRS and CDR2 is YFSETQ. Between the trimmed V and J ends, which lost 1 base and 3 bases, there was a span of 7 bases. The CDR3 is 14 amino acids.

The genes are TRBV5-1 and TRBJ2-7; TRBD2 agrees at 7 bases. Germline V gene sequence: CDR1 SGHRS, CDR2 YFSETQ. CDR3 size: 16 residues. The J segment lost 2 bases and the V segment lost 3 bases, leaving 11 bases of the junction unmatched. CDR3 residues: CASSYTSGGNTYEQYF. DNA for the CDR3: TGCGCCAGCAGCTATACTTCGGGGGGAAATACCTACGAGCAGTACTTC. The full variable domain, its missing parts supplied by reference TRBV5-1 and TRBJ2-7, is KAGVTQTPRYLIKTRGQQVTLSCSPISGHRSVSWYQQTPGQGLQFLFEYFSETQRNKGNFPGRFSGRQFSNSRSEMNVSTLELGDSALYLCASSYTSGGNTYEQYFGPGTRLTVT.

CDR3 sequence reads: CAISDVVAGRTDTQYF. As DNA, the CDR3 is TGTGCCATCAGTGATGTGGTAGCGGGCCGCACAGATACGCAGTATTTT. This chain connects TRBV10-3 to TRBJ2-3; 7 positions agree with TRBD2. Germline lookup yields CDR1 ENHRY and CDR2 SYGVKD. Trimming cost V 3 bases and J 1 base; bases outside gene matches: 7. This CDR3 contains 16 residues.

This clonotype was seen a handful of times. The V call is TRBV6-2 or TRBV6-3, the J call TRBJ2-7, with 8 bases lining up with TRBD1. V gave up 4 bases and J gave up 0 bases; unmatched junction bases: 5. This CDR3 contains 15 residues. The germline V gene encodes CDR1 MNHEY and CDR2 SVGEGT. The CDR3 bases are TGTGCCAGCAGTTTGCGGACAGGGCCCTCCTACGAGCAGTACTTC. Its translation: CASSLRTGPSYEQYF.

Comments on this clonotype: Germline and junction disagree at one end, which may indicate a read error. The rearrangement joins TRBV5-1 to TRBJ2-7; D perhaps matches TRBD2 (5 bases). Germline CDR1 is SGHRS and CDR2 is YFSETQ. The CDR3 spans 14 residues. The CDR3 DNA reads TGCGCCAGCAGACGGCCTAGCCCCTCCGACGAGCAGTACTTC. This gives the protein CASRRPSPSDEQYF.

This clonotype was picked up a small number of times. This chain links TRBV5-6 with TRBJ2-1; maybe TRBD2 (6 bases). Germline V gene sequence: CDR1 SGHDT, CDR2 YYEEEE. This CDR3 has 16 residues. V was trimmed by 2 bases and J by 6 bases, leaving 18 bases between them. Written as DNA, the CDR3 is TGTGCCAGCAGCTTTCGGGGGTGGAATAAAGCCAATGAGCAGTTCTTC. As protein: CASSFRGWNKANEQFF.

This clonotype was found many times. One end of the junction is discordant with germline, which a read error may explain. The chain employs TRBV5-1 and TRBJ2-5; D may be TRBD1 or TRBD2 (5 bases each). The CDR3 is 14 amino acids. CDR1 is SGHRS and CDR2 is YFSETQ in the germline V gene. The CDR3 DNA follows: TGTGCCAGCAGCTTGGGGACGAACCAAGAGACCCAGTACTTC. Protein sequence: CASSLGTNQETQYF.

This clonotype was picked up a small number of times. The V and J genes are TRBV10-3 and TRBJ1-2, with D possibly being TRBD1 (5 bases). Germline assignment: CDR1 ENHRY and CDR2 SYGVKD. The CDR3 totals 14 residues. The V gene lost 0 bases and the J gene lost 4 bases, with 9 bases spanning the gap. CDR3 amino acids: CAISESRDGYGYTF. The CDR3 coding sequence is TGTGCCATCAGTGAGTCGCGGGACGGCTATGGCTACACCTTC.

The CDR3, as DNA: TGTGCCAGCAGCTTATTGGTAGTTGGAGAGACCCAGTACTTC. Protein product: CASSLLVVGETQYF. The chain recombines TRBV7-2 with TRBJ2-5; unclear D gene. CDR1 SGHTA and CDR2 FQGNSA come from the germline V gene. The CDR3 is 14 amino acids. With 2 bases removed from V and 4 bases from J, the gap between germline ends came to 11 bases.

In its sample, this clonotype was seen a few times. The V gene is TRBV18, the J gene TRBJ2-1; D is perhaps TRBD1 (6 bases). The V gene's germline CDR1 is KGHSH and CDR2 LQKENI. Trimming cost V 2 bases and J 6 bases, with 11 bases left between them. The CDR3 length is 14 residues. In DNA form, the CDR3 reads TGTGCCAGCTCACCAAAGGGGGACCTCAATGAGCAGTTCTTC. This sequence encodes CASSPKGDLNEQFF.

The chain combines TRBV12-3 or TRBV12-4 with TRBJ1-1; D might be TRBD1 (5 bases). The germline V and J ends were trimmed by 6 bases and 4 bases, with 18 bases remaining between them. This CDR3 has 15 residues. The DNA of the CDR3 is TGTGCCAGCAGACGGGACCCCGGGAAAGGCACTGAAGCTTTCTTT. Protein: CASRRDPGKGTEAFF.

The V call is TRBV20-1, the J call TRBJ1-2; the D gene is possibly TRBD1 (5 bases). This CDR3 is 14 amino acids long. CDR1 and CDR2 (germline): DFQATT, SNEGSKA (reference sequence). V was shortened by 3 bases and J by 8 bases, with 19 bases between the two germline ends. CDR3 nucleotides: TGCAGTGCTAGGCGGAGGGGAGGGTTGATGGGCTACACCTTC. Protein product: CSARRRGGLMGYTF.